Sequencing of this T cell receptor (beta chain) was carried out in a study of blood T cell repertoires in COVID-19 (dated by TCRdb to the early 2020s). A note on the overall study: Collaborator samples came from the United States, Italy and Spain and covered acute and convalescent phases of COVID-19. The material from the prospective study consisted of cDNA or gDNA derived from T cells, B-cell-depleted T cells, or PBMCs. Deeply sampled blood TCRbeta repertoires from subjects exposed to, actively infected with, or recovered from COVID-19 were included in the dataset. The repertoires were released in a freely available public database meant as a resource for research on the immune response to SARS-CoV-2. The samples were drawn from two sources: the first 160 participants of the ongoing ImmuneRACE study, and 1,200 or so subjects contributed by 6 global collaborators. A de-identified subject ID, COVID-19 status, age in years and sex were almost always included in the sample metadata. HLA class I and class II types, where available, came from metadata supplied by the sample provider rather than from assay-based typing. Overall results and qualifications from the work: Clinical and demographic metadata were provided uncurated, with the amount varying by source and participant.

The CDR3 measures 15 amino acids from cysteine to phenylalanine. Only the CDR3 DNA is retained, 45 bases long and in frame from the first base. According to the germline V gene (reference sequence), CDR1 reads MNHNY and CDR2 reads SVGAGI. V and J lose 2 bases and 5 bases, and a span of 13 bases separates them. As for this clone: Its antigen is not yet known. Per-base quality was not reported, and no clone a single base away is much larger than it.

TCRbeta CDR3 regions were amplified from genomic DNA using the immunoSEQ Assay, a bias-controlled multiplex PCR. For the original study's pipeline: Nucleated cell counts per sample were estimated from amplification of reference gene primers within the assay. To quantify the absolute abundance of each unique TCRbeta CDR3 rearrangement, sequence reads were collapsed and filtered. For each sample, productive Simpson clonality was calculated by taking the square root of Simpson's diversity index across productive rearrangements. The immuneACCESS repertoire file appears here via TCRdb, limited to in-frame rearrangements. These files lack a portion of the clones; in checked studies, under half of the deficit traces to unresolved V genes, and the cause of the others is not known. V and J calls and clone size come straight from that table; D and trimming were deduced from the DNA. The sample has tens of thousands of clones on record, about 73% of them singletons. Of the sample, over 5.5% falls within the top ten clones.

Each collaborating institution followed its own protocols to collect whole blood in K2EDTA tubes. For TCRbeta analysis, collaborator samples were shipped as frozen whole blood, as isolated PBMCs, or as DNA extracted from either sample type. Sample: peripheral blood. The chain is made from TRBV6-6 and TRBJ1-5, with a weak D call of TRBD1 (6 bases match). The clonotype was recovered from a man aged 50 to 60 with active or convalescent COVID-19. The bases read TGTGCCAGCAGTTACGAGGGGGGGGGCCATCAGCCCCAGCATTTT. It codes for CASSYEGGGHQPQHF.